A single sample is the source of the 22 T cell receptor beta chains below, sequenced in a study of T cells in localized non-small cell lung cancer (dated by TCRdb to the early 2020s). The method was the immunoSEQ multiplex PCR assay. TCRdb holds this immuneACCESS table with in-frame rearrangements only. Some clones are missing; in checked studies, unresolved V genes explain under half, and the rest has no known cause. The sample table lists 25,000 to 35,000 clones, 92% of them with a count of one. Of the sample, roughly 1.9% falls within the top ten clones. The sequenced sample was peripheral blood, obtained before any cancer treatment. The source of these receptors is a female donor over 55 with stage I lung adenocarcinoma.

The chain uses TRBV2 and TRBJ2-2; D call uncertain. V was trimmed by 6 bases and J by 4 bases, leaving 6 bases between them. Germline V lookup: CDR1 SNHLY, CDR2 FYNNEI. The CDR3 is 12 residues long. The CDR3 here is CASRIFTGELFF. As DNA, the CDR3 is TGTGCCAGCAGGATTTTCACCGGGGAGCTGTTTTTT.

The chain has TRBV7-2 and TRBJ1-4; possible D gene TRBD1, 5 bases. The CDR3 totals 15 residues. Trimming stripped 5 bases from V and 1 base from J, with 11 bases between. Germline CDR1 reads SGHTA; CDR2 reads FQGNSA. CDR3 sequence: CASSPDGGTNEKLFF. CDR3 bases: TGTGCCAGCAGCCCAGATGGGGGAACTAATGAAAAACTGTTTTTT.

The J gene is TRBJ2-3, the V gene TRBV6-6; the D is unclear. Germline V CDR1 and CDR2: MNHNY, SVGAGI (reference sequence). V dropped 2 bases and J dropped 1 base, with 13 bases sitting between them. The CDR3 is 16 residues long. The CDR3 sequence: CASSYGKSAGTDTQYF. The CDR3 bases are TGTGCCAGCAGTTACGGTAAATCGGCTGGCACAGATACGCAGTATTTT.

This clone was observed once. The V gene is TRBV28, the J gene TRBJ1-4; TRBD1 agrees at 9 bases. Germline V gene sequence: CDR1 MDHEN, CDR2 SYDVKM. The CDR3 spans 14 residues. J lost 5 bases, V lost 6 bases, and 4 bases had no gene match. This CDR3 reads CASRRGQGNEKLFF. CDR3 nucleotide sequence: TGTGCCAGCAGGAGGGGACAGGGAAATGAAAAACTGTTTTTT.

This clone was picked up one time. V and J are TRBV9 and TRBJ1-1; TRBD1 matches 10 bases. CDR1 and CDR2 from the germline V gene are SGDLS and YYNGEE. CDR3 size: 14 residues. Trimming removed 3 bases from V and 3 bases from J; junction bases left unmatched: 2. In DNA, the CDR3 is TGTGCCAGCAGCGCCGGGACAGGGGACACTGAAGCTTTCTTT. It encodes CASSAGTGDTEAFF.

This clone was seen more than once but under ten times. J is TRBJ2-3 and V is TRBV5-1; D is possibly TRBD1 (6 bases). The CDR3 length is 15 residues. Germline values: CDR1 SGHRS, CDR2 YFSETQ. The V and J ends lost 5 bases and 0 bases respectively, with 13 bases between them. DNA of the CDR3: TGCGCCAGCAGAAAGGGGGAGTTTAGCACAGATACGCAGTATTTT. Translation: CASRKGEFSTDTQYF.

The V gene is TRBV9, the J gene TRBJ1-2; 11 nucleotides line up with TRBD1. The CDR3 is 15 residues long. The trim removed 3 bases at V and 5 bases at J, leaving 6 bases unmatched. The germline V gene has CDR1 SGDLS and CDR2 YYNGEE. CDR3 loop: CASSAGQGAGYGYTF. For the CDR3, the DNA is TGTGCCAGCAGCGCCGGACAGGGGGCCGGTTATGGCTACACCTTC.

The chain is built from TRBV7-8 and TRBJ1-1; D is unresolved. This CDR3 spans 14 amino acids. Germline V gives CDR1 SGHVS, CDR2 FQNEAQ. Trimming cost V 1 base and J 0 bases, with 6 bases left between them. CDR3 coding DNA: TGTGCCAGCAGCTTAGGCAGTGTGAACACTGAAGCTTTCTTT. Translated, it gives CASSLGSVNTEAFF. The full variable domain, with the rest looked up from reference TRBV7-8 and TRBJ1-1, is GAGVSQSPRYKVAKRGQDVALRCDPISGHVSLFWYQQALGQGPEFLTYFQNEAQLDKSGLPSDRFFAERPEGSVSTLKIQRTQQEDSAVYLCASSLGSVNTEAFFGQGTRLTVV.

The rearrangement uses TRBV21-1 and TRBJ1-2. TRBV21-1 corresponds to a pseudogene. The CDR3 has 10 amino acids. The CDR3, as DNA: TGTGCCAGCAGCCCCGACGGCTACACCTTC. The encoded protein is CASSPDGYTF.

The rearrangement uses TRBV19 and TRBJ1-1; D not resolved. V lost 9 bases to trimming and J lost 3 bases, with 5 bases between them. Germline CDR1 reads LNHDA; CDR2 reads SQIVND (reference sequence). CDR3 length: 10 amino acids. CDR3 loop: CASKDTEAFF. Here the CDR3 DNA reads TGTGCCAGCAAGGACACTGAAGCTTTCTTT.

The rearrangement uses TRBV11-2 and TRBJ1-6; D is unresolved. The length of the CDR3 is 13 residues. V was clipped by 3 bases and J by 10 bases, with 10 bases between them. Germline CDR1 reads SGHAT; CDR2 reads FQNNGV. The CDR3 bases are TGTGCCAGCAGCTTTGTCTTGGAGTCACCCCTCCACTTT. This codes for CASSFVLESPLHF. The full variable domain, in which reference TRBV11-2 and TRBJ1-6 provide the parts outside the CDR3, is EAGVAQSPRYKIIEKRQSVAFWCNPISGHATLYWYQQILGQGPKLLIQFQNNGVVDDSQLPKDRFSAERLKGVDSTLKIQPAKLEDSAVYLCASSFVLESPLHFGNGTRLTVT.

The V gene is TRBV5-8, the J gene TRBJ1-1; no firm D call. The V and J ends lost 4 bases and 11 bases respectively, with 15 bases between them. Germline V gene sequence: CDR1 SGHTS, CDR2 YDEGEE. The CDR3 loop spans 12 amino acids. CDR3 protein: CASSPPLLRAFF. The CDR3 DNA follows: TGTGCCAGCAGCCCACCCCTTTTGCGGGCTTTCTTT.

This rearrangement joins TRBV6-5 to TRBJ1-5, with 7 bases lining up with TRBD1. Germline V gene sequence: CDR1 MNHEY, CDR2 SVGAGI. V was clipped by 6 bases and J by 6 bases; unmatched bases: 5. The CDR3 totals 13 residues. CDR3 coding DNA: TGTGCCAGCAGGATGACAGGGTTTCAGCCCCAGCATTTT. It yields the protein CASRMTGFQPQHF.

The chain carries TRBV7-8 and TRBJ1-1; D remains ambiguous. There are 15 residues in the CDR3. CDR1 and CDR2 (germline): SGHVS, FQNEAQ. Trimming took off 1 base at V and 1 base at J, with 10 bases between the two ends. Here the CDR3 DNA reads TGTGCCAGCAGCTTAGTTGCGGGCACGAACACTGAAGCTTTCTTT. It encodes CASSLVAGTNTEAFF. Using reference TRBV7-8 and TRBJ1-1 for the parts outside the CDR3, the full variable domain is GAGVSQSPRYKVAKRGQDVALRCDPISGHVSLFWYQQALGQGPEFLTYFQNEAQLDKSGLPSDRFFAERPEGSVSTLKIQRTQQEDSAVYLCASSLVAGTNTEAFFGQGTRLTVV.

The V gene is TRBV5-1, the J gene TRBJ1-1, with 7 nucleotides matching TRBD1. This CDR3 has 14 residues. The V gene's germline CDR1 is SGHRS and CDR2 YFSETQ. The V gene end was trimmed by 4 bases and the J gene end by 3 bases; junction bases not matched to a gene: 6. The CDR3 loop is CASSPGTAHTEAFF. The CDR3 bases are TGCGCCAGCAGCCCAGGGACAGCACACACTGAAGCTTTCTTT.

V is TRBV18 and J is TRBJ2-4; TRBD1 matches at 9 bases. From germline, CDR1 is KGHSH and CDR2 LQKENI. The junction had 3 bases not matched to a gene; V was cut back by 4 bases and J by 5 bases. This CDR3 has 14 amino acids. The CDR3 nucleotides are TGTGCCAGCTCACTGACAGGGGGTCAAAACATTCAGTACTTC. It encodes CASSLTGGQNIQYF.

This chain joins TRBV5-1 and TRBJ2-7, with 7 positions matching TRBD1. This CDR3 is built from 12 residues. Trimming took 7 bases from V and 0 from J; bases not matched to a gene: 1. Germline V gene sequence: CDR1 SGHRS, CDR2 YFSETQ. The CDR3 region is CASGTDSYEQYF. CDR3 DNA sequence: TGCGCCAGCGGGACAGACTCCTACGAGCAGTACTTC.

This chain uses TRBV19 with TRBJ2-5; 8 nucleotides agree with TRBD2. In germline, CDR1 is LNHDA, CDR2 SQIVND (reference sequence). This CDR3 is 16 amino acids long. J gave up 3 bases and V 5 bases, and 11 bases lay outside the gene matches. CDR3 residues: CASSYGFSGAKETQYF. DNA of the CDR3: TGTGCCAGTAGTTATGGGTTTAGCGGGGCCAAAGAGACCCAGTACTTC.

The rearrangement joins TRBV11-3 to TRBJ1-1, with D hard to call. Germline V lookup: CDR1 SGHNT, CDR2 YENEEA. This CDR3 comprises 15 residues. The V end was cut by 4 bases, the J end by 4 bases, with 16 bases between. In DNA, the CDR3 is TGTGCCAGCAGCTACGGTGGCTCTGCGCGCACTGAAGCTTTCTTT. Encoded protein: CASSYGGSARTEAFF.

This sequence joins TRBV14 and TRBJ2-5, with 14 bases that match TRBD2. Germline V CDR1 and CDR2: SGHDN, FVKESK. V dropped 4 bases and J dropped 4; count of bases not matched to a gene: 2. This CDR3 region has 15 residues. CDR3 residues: CASSPGTSGGETQYF. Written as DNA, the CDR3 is TGTGCCAGCAGCCCGGGGACTAGCGGGGGAGAGACCCAGTACTTC.

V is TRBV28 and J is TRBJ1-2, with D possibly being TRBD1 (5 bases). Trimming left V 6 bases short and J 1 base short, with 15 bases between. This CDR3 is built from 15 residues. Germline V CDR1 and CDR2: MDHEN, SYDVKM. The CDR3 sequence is CASRPTRGNNYGYTF. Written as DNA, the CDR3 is TGTGCCAGCAGACCAACAAGGGGAAATAACTATGGCTACACCTTC.

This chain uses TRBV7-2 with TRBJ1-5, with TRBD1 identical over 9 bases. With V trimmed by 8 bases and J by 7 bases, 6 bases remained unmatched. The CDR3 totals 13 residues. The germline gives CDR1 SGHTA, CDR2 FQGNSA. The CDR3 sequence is CASGTGKGQPQHF. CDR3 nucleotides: TGTGCCAGCGGGACAGGGAAGGGCCAGCCCCAGCATTTT.